Given below is one TCR beta chain in context. This clone was found once. Its target antigen remains unknown. No qualities accompany the bases; no much larger clone lies one base away. TCRB CDR3 regions were amplified from 2 to 2.5 ug genomic DNA, or all available DNA if less, using the immunoSEQ assay. Multiplex PCR used 60 forward primers for TCR V beta segments and 13 reverse primers for J beta segments. To estimate the number of reads per starting template, synthetic control templates were added to each sample at limiting dilution. The Illumina HiSeq System generated sequencing reads of 87 bp. The authors' pipeline ran thus. To remove PCR and sequencing errors, closely related sequences were merged with a nearest neighbor algorithm. TCR overlap was measured as the percentage of unique tumor TCR beta sequences also present in the same patient's peripheral blood. This immuneACCESS table, as held by TCRdb, lists in-frame sequences with V and J called but not all clones. Of the missing ones, under half trace to an unresolved V gene in checked studies; the others have no known cause. D and trimming come from the DNA, and the V and J calls and clone size come from that table. The sample records 99,000 or so clones, 90% of which are singletons. The ten largest account for more than 2.5% of the sample.

This entry belongs to a study of glioma-infiltrating T cells after dendritic cell vaccination (dated by TCRdb to 2016 to 2017). Context from the whole study: A cohort of approximately 15 glioblastoma patients from Phase I and II dendritic cell vaccination trials was included, of whom 9 were newly diagnosed and 6 had recurrent disease. Survival after dendritic cell vaccination was correlated with TCR sequencing metrics, such as TIL content and the overlap between tumor and blood repertoires. In glioblastoma patients vaccinated with dendritic cells, deep sequencing of TCR beta CDR3 regions served to measure tumor-infiltrating lymphocyte content and to compare repertoires between tumor and blood. Between the early 2000s and the early 2010s, patients were given autologous tumor lysate-pulsed dendritic cell vaccination. The vaccine was prepared from monocyte-derived dendritic cells that were cultured for seven days with IL-4 and GM-CSF and then pulsed overnight with autologous tumor lysate. Each patient got three intradermal injections of the dendritic cell vaccine, spaced at biweekly intervals, in the arm below the axilla. Points the paper makes about the study in general: The TCR overlap response model with three groups was called speculative and said to need prospective validation. Higher estimated pretreatment TIL content predicted longer time to progression and overall survival after dendritic cell vaccination. TCR clonality showed no direct relationship with survival, which suggests that a diverse polyclonal response may matter. The cohort was small and heterogeneous, only a few patients had full blood and tumor sets, and even fewer had initial-recurrent tumor pairs.

Read against the paper, the sample's time point label means: after dendritic cell vaccination, including at tumor progression/relapse. Selection of patients required sufficient residual fresh-frozen tumor tissue and over two years of available survival data. Molecular status otherwise varied across the glioblastoma patients, but none of them carried an isocitrate dehydrogenase mutation. PBMC collection took place before vaccination, two weeks after the third vaccination, and at tumor progression if progression occurred. The Qiagen DNeasy Blood extraction Kit was used to extract genomic DNA. V sheds 0 bases and J sheds 4 bases, leaving 13 bases between their ends. The germline V gene (reference sequence) sets CDR1 to SGHNT and CDR2 to YYREEE. The CDR3 measures 15 amino acids from cysteine to phenylalanine. CDR3 DNA is the only sequence kept; it has 45 bases, read in frame from the first base.

The chain was built from TRBV5-4 and TRBJ1-2; TRBD1 might be the D gene, on 5 matching bases. This material consisted of blood, taken after dendritic cell vaccination. This clonotype originated in a human donor with glioblastoma. CDR3 loop: CASSLGQQGGYGYTF. The DNA sequence is TGTGCCAGCAGCTTGGGGCAGCAGGGCGGCTATGGCTACACCTTC.